This TCR beta chain was found in a study of T cell responses to AZD1222 COVID-19 vaccine (dated by TCRdb to the early 2020s). About the study as a whole: TCR sequencing covered more than 230 trial participants: approximately 200 given two doses of AZD1222 and some 25 given two doses of MenACWY control vaccine. Trial participants were enrolled by age into subgroups of 18-55, 56-69 and 70-plus years, and around 140, 26 and 57 TCR-sequenced participants, respectively, were included in these subgroups. What the study reported, not specific to this receptor: After two AZD1222 doses, both the breadth and the depth of spike-specific TCRs were significantly higher than at day 0 and than in MenACWY recipients. In the small 56-69-year group, the increase in depth fell short of significance, most likely because of low power. Conclusions about previously exposed vaccinees are limited because only six or seven AZD1222 recipients were SARS-CoV-2 seropositive at baseline. CD4 TCRs associated with the vaccine covered the entire spike protein, and the dominant responses were in regions 160-218 and 743-854. Most participants were white British and females outnumbered males, and the authors suggested that clonal diversity may have been underestimated. No day 14 peak-response samples were available, so repertoires were characterized only after the peak T cell response. Reportedly, almost half of the unique spike-specific TCRs recognized epitopes lying outside the regions that are mutated in the B.1.351 and B.1.1.7 variants.

Concerning this clone itself: No cognate antigen has been identified for it. Qualities for individual bases were not recorded, and no much larger clone is one base off.

For CDR1 and CDR2, the germline V gene lists LGHNT and FRNRAP. The CDR3 runs 16 residues from the cysteine to the phenylalanine. The only DNA kept is the CDR3, 48 bases in frame from the first base. V loses 0 bases of germline sequence and J loses 4 bases, and the interval between the two ends is 15 bases. The time point label on this specimen signifies: about 28 days (+/-7) after the second vaccine dose. Because spike-specific TCR depth and breadth did not differ between the two schedules, AZD1222 recipients who got a second dose at roughly 4 weeks were pooled with those who got a second dose at roughly 12 weeks. Samples from vaccinated people were obtained from the UK trials COV001 and COV002, which included a single-blind randomized controlled phase 2/3 trial of AZD1222 (ChAdOx1 nCoV-19) in healthy adults. For TCRbeta chain sequencing, PBMC samples from trial participants were taken at day 0 and at day 28 after the second dose.

The CDR3 regions of human TCRbeta chains were subjected to immunosequencing. As for how the authors treated the data: TCRs in the repertoires were compared against a reference library of SARS-CoV-2-specific TCRs that had been generated with the MIRA antigen-specificity platform. Breadth was defined as the fraction of unique TCRs that were SARS-CoV-2-associated. Depth was defined as the fraction of total T cells that were SARS-CoV-2-associated. Each spike-specific TCR was assigned to its reactive spike region and to a CD4 or CD8 class using the MIRA data. Log10-transformed breadth and depth values were compared by one-way ANOVA with Sidak's multiple comparisons tests. The clones in this table, taken by TCRdb from immuneACCESS, are in-frame only. Not every clone is retained; where verified, under half of the shortfall comes from an unresolved V gene, and the cause of the rest is unknown. V and J calls and clone size are as listed in that table; D and trimming were resolved from the DNA. In all, the sample holds around 180,000 clones, and under 95% of those were seen once. The leading ten clones occupy about 1.5% of the sample.

This clonotype originated in an adult who received the AZD1222 COVID-19 vaccine. Sequencing used peripheral blood, obtained 28 days after the second AZD1222 dose. This receptor chain uses TRBV12-5 and TRBJ1-1; TRBD1 is a possible D gene, resting on 5 matching bases. The DNA is as follows: TGTGCTAGTGGTTTGGTACTGGGCAGGGAGGTCACTGAAGCTTTCTTT. It translates as CASGLVLGREVTEAFF.